The 10 T cell receptor beta chains listed next were all sequenced from one sample in a study of regulatory T cells in long-lasting Graves disease. Library construction for TCR beta used iRepertoire HTBI primers and Arm-PCR of CDR3 regions. TCRdb re-called the multiplex PCR reads with MiXCR, one entry per CDR3 protein. The sample includes roughly 500,000 distinct CDR3 sequences, 20% to 25% of them seen just once. Time point described: persistent/refractory GD, antithyroid drugs over 5 years with positive TRAb. From RNA extracted from PBMCs, the TCR library was made. Specimen: peripheral blood mononuclear cells (PBMCs), collected when the disease was refractory, from a patient treated with antithyroid drugs. The source is a female donor with Graves disease.

This clonotype has ten or more counts. The V call is TRBV27, the J call TRBJ2-5, with D perhaps TRBD1 or TRBD2 (5 bases each). The CDR3 is 16 residues long. Germline V gives CDR1 MNHEY, CDR2 SMNVEV (reference sequence). V gave up 6 bases and J gave up 1 base, with 18 bases separating them. The CDR3 region is CASSAGAGTPQETQYF. DNA for the CDR3: TGTGCCAGCAGCGCCGGGGCAGGGACGCCCCAAGAGACCCAGTACTTC.

This clonotype was detected ten times or more. This chain uses TRBV2 with TRBJ1-1; D is unclear. Germline CDR1 reads SNHLY; CDR2 reads FYNNEI. CDR3 length: 12 amino acids. V lost 5 bases and J 6 bases, leaving 10 bases between the germline ends. The CDR3 reads CASSSGRPEAFF. The CDR3 DNA sequence: TGTGCCAGCAGTAGTGGCAGACCTGAAGCTTTCTTT.

This chain connects TRBV24-1 to TRBJ2-1; 12 nucleotides agree with TRBD2. J gave up 4 bases and V 4 bases, and 4 bases lay outside the gene matches. The CDR3 loop spans 16 amino acids. Germline V gives CDR1 KGHDR, CDR2 SFDVKD. DNA of the CDR3: TGTGCCACCAGTGAAGAGACTAGCGGGAGTTACAATGAGCAGTTCTTC. It codes for CATSEETSGSYNEQFF.

The CDR3 is CASCRGRLLPSPLHF. The DNA for the CDR3 is TGTGCCAGTTGCCGGGGCCGCCTGTTACCTTCACCCCTCCACTTT. This chain joins TRBV19 and TRBJ1-6; a weak D match, TRBD1 (5 bases). Germline V gene data show CDR1 as LNHDA and CDR2 as SQIVND (reference sequence). The CDR3 totals 15 residues. Trimming removed 8 bases at V and 9 bases at J, with 20 bases between. The full variable domain, rest sourced from reference TRBV19 and TRBJ1-6, is DGGITQSPKYLFRKEGQNVTLSCEQNLNHDAMYWYRQDPGQGLRLIYYSQIVNDFQKGDIAEGYSVSREKKESFPLTVTSAQKNPTAFYLCASCRGRLLPSPLHFGNGTRLTVT.

The CDR3 DNA reads TGTGCCAGCAGTTTATCTGGCGGGGGGCCGACTACAGATACGCAGTATTTT. Its protein is CASSLSGGGPTTDTQYF. J is TRBJ2-3 and V is TRBV28; 8 bases align to TRBD2. V lost 1 base, J lost 3 bases, and 9 bases stayed unmatched. This CDR3 has 17 amino acids. Germline CDR1 and CDR2: MDHEN and SYDVKM.

V gene TRBV14 combines with J gene TRBJ1-1; the D is unclear. The CDR3 totals 13 residues. CDR1 and CDR2 (germline): SGHDN, FVKESK. The V end was cut by 6 bases, the J end by 1 base, with 9 bases between. The CDR3 sequence is CASRPHGNTEAFF. CDR3 nucleotides: TGTGCCAGCAGACCCCATGGGAACACTGAAGCTTTCTTT. Drawing the rest from reference TRBV14 and TRBJ1-1, the complete variable domain is EAGVTQFPSHSVIEKGQTVTLRCDPISGHDNLYWYRRVMGKEIKFLLHFVKESKQDESGMPNNRFLAERTGGTYSTLKVQPAELEDSGVYFCASRPHGNTEAFFGQGTRLTVV.

This clonotype was recorded a few times. V usage is TRBV20-1 and J usage is TRBJ1-1; unclear D gene. The CDR3 has 15 residues. Germline lookup yields CDR1 DFQATT and CDR2 SNEGSKA (reference sequence). V shed 6 bases and J shed 6 bases, with 23 bases lying between them. The CDR3 sequence is CSAKRLPALGPEAFF. The DNA of the CDR3 is TGCAGTGCCAAACGACTTCCCGCCTTGGGCCCTGAAGCTTTCTTT.

This clonotype was detected ten times or more. The genes are TRBV7-8 and TRBJ2-5, with D unresolved. The length of the CDR3 is 14 residues. The germline V and J ends were trimmed by 1 base and 2 bases, with 8 bases remaining between them. Germline V CDR1 and CDR2: SGHVS, FQNEAQ. The CDR3 here is CASSLVRWQETQYF. The DNA of the CDR3 is TGTGCCAGCAGCTTAGTCAGGTGGCAAGAGACCCAGTACTTC. The full variable domain, its missing parts supplied by reference TRBV7-8 and TRBJ2-5, is GAGVSQSPRYKVAKRGQDVALRCDPISGHVSLFWYQQALGQGPEFLTYFQNEAQLDKSGLPSDRFFAERPEGSVSTLKIQRTQQEDSAVYLCASSLVRWQETQYFGPGTRLLVL.

As for this clonotype: Given a much more abundant clone one base away, this may be a read error. V gene TRBV19 combines with J gene TRBJ1-5, with D maybe TRBD1 (5 bases). This CDR3 has 15 amino acids. Trimming left V 8 bases short and J 1 base short, with 15 bases between. Germline values: CDR1 LNHDA, CDR2 SQIVND (reference sequence). The CDR3 region is CASLTGGESNQPQHF. CDR3 in DNA: TGTGCCAGTTTGACGGGGGGTGAGAGCAATCAGCCCCAGCATTTT.

The sample holds a few counts of this clonotype. The V and J genes are TRBV18 and TRBJ1-1, with D tentatively TRBD1 (5 bases). Trimming removed 0 bases at V and 4 bases at J, with 9 bases between. This CDR3 has 14 amino acids. CDR1 and CDR2 from the germline V gene are KGHSH and LQKENI. The CDR3, as DNA: TGTGCCAGCTCACCACCGAGTAGGGGCACTGAAGCTTTCTTT. It specifies CASSPPSRGTEAFF.